This paragraph reports one T cell receptor (beta chain). V lost 5 bases to trimming and J lost 6 bases; unmatched junction nucleotides: 2. CDR3 size: 13 residues. In germline, CDR1 is LGHNT, CDR2 FRNRAP. Methods used by the authors: Reference gene primer amplification gave nucleated cell count estimates. Clones were sequenced by immunoSEQ multiplex PCR, and TCRdb holds only the in-frame ones, with some missing. For V, J and clone size, that table is used; D and trimming come from the DNA. The sample lists under 250,000 clones, roughly four fifths occurring once. This entry is derived from a study of blood T cell repertoires in COVID-19.

The chain couples TRBV12-5 to TRBJ2-2, with 8 bases identical to TRBD1. The sample taken for sequencing was peripheral blood. The receptor comes from a woman in her seventies with COVID-19, enrolled during active disease. CDR3 DNA sequence: TGTGCTAGTGGTCAGGGGGCCTCCGGGGAGCTGTTTTTT. Its protein is CASGQGASGELFF.